The 30 T cell receptor beta chains in this list originate from one sample, sequenced in a study of cytomegalovirus exposure and HLA in healthy donors. Amplification used 60 Vbeta primers and 13 Jbeta primers. Sequencing used immunoSEQ multiplex PCR; TCRdb keeps in-frame clones, though not all of them. The table has about 200,000 clones, around three quarters seen once. Specimen: PBMCs. The receptors were sampled from a woman in her 30s in good health and CMV-seropositive.

This CDR3 is CASHGDYSNQPQHF. DNA for the CDR3: TGTGCCAGCCACGGGGACTATAGCAATCAGCCCCAGCATTTT. The chain has TRBV6-6 and TRBJ1-5; D possibly corresponds to TRBD1 (5 bases). V lost 8 bases, J lost 0 bases, and 11 bases lay in between. This CDR3 spans 14 amino acids. Germline assignment: CDR1 MNHNY and CDR2 SVGAGI (reference sequence).

This clone was observed once. The chain recombines TRBV23-1 with TRBJ2-7; D might be TRBD1 (6 bases). TRBV23-1 counts as an open reading frame of uncertain function. The V end lost 2 bases, the J end lost 4 bases, and 27 bases lay between the germline ends. There are 19 residues in the CDR3. DNA of the CDR3: TGCGCCAGCAGTCAAAACGCGAGACAGGTAAGTCCCCAGTGTTACGAGCAGTACTTC. It is translated as CASSQNARQVSPQCYEQYF.

The J gene is TRBJ2-3, the V gene TRBV6-5; the match to TRBD1 covers 9 bases. V lost 2 bases and J lost 3; bases outside the gene matches: 6. Per the germline V gene, CDR1 is MNHEY and CDR2 is SVGAGI. This CDR3 spans 16 amino acids. The CDR3 protein is CASSYRQGGKTDTQYF. CDR3 nucleotides: TGTGCCAGCAGTTACCGACAGGGGGGGAAGACAGATACGCAGTATTTT.

This rearrangement joins TRBV10-3 to TRBJ1-1; TRBD1 aligns across 9 bases. Germline V CDR1 and CDR2: ENHRY, SYGVKD. The ends lost 5 bases at V and 8 bases at J; junction bases unmatched: 12. The CDR3 runs to 15 residues. The CDR3 DNA is TGTGCCATCAGTTCGAACCGGGACAGGGATAGGGAAGCTTTCTTT. It encodes CAISSNRDRDREAFF.

This sequence joins TRBV4-3 and TRBJ1-2; tentative D call: TRBD1 (6 bases). There are 15 residues in the CDR3. Germline V lookup: CDR1 LGHNA, CDR2 YSLEER. The V end lost 0 bases, the J end lost 7 bases, and 15 bases lay between the germline ends. The CDR3 is CASSQDFQGIFGYTF. The CDR3 DNA is TGCGCCAGCAGCCAAGATTTCCAGGGGATTTTTGGCTACACCTTC.

The J gene is TRBJ2-1, the V gene TRBV7-8; 9 nucleotides align to TRBD2. V was pared by 5 bases and J by 4 bases, with 6 bases of the junction left unmatched. Germline V gene data show CDR1 as SGHVS and CDR2 as FQNEAQ. The CDR3 length is 15 residues. Written as DNA, the CDR3 is TGTGCCAGCAGCCCGACTAGCGGCCCTTACAATGAGCAGTTCTTC. Translating gives CASSPTSGPYNEQFF.

The rearrangement links TRBV7-8 to TRBJ1-5, with 8 bases matching TRBD1. The CDR3 runs 15 residues. V was pared by 0 bases and J by 6 bases, with 4 bases of the junction left unmatched. Germline loops: CDR1 SGHVS, CDR2 FQNEAQ. The CDR3: CASSLAQGAGQPQHF. CDR3 coding DNA: TGTGCCAGCAGCTTAGCGCAGGGGGCAGGTCAGCCCCAGCATTTT.

The CDR3 DNA reads as TGCAGCGTTGAAGACGAGTTAGCAGATACGCAGTATTTT. It is translated as CSVEDELADTQYF. The chain links TRBV29-1 to TRBJ2-3; D ambiguous. This CDR3 has 13 amino acids. Trimming left V 0 bases short and J 4 bases short, with 8 bases between. Germline CDR1 and CDR2: SQVTM and ANQGSEA.

This clone was picked up a small number of times. The V call is TRBV7-2, the J call TRBJ2-7; D not certain. CDR3 size: 12 residues. Trimming stripped 4 bases from V and 3 bases from J, with 7 bases between. CDR1 and CDR2 (germline): SGHTA, FQGNSA. The CDR3 sequence: CASSSSFYEQYF. The CDR3 DNA reads TGTGCCAGCAGCTCCTCCTTCTACGAGCAGTACTTC.

The chain is built from TRBV28 and TRBJ2-7; TRBD1 aligns across 9 bases. The V gene's germline CDR1 is MDHEN and CDR2 SYDVKM. Trimming took 6 bases from V and 4 from J; bases not matched to a gene: 19. This CDR3 is 18 amino acids long. CDR3 DNA: TGTGCCAGCAGCCTACTTAAAAACACCGGGACAGGGCGTTACGAGCAGTACTTC. Protein sequence: CASSLLKNTGTGRYEQYF. The variable domain in full, with the rest retrieved from reference TRBV28 and TRBJ2-7, is DVKVTQSSRYLVKRTGEKVFLECVQDMDHENMFWYRQDPGLGLRLIYFSYDVKMKEKGDIPEGYSVSREKKERFSLILESASTNQTSMYLCASSLLKNTGTGRYEQYFGPGTRLTVT.

The chain couples TRBV15 to TRBJ2-2; 7 bases are shared with TRBD1. The CDR3 extends over 15 amino acids. The V gene's germline CDR1 is LNHNV and CDR2 YYDKDF (reference sequence). The J segment lost 3 bases and the V segment lost 0 bases, leaving 1 base of the junction unmatched. CDR3 loop: CATSRDTGDTGELFF. CDR3 sequence (DNA): TGTGCCACCAGCAGAGATACAGGGGACACCGGGGAGCTGTTTTTT.

The chain uses TRBV5-1 and TRBJ2-2; TRBD1 matches 9 bases. CDR1 and CDR2 (germline): SGHRS, YFSETQ. V shed 4 bases and J 5 bases; nucleotides not matched to a gene: 12. The CDR3 runs to 17 residues. This CDR3 is CASSRGQGRALTGELFF. The CDR3 DNA is TGCGCCAGCAGCCGCGGACAGGGGAGGGCTTTAACCGGGGAGCTGTTTTTT.

The chain couples TRBV4-3 to TRBJ2-7; perhaps TRBD2 as D (5 bases). Trimming took off 1 base at V and 2 bases at J, with 9 bases between the two ends. The CDR3 is made up of 14 amino acids. Germline V CDR1 and CDR2: LGHNA, YSLEER. For the CDR3, the DNA is TGCGCCAGCAGCCAAGTACTAGGGACCTACGAGCAGTACTTC. This sequence encodes CASSQVLGTYEQYF.

The rearrangement uses TRBV7-2 and TRBJ2-7; 8 positions match TRBD2. Germline-derived CDR1 and CDR2 are SGHTA and FQGNSA. The CDR3 extends over 14 amino acids. Germline trimming cut 2 bases from V and 3 bases from J; bases unmatched to any gene: 3. Written as DNA, the CDR3 is TGTGCCAGCAGCTTAAGTGGGACTAGCTACGAGCAGTACTTC. Its translation: CASSLSGTSYEQYF.

This chain joins TRBV5-8 and TRBJ2-4; no definite D call. CDR1 is SGHTS and CDR2 is YDEGEE in the germline V gene. The CDR3 is 13 amino acids. Trimming took off 2 bases at V and 4 bases at J, with 7 bases between the two ends. DNA of the CDR3: TGTGCCAGCAGCTTTGAGGTTAAAAACATTCAGTACTTC. The encoded protein is CASSFEVKNIQYF.

The V gene is TRBV5-4, the J gene TRBJ2-2; 8 bases are shared with TRBD1. Trimming cost V 1 base and J 4 bases; bases outside gene matches: 3. Germline CDR1 and CDR2: SGHNT and YYREEE (reference sequence). The CDR3 consists of 15 residues. The CDR3 sequence: CASSLPGQVTGELFF. CDR3 nucleotide sequence: TGTGCCAGCAGCTTGCCGGGACAGGTCACCGGGGAGCTGTTTTTT.

This clone was found once. The chain carries TRBV7-9 and TRBJ1-2, with unresolved D. V was trimmed by 1 base and J by 6 bases, leaving 15 bases between them. The CDR3 totals 15 residues. Germline V CDR1 and CDR2: SEHNR, FQNEAQ (reference sequence). The CDR3 DNA reads as TGTGCCAGCAGCTTAGGCGCCGGGTCAAAGGATGGCTACACCTTC. Amino acid sequence: CASSLGAGSKDGYTF. Drawing the rest from reference TRBV7-9 and TRBJ1-2, the complete variable domain is DTGVSQNPRHKITKRGQNVTFRCDPISEHNRLYWYRQTLGQGPEFLTYFQNEAQLEKSRLLSDRFSAERPKGSFSTLEIQRTEQGDSAMYLCASSLGAGSKDGYTFGSGTRLTVV.

This chain connects TRBV5-1 to TRBJ2-3; 9 bases agree with TRBD1. Germline CDR1 is SGHRS and CDR2 is YFSETQ. The CDR3 contains 16 residues. With V trimmed by 4 bases and J by 2 bases, 8 bases remained unmatched. The CDR3 sequence is CASSPVWDRVTDTQYF. The CDR3 DNA reads as TGCGCCAGCAGCCCCGTCTGGGACAGGGTCACAGATACGCAGTATTTT.

The chain recombines TRBV7-6 with TRBJ2-2; D might be TRBD1 (5 bases). Between the trimmed V and J ends, which lost 5 bases and 0 bases, there was a span of 19 bases. CDR1 and CDR2 (germline): SGHVS, FNYEAQ. This CDR3 contains 18 residues. CDR3 amino acids: CASSLVIPTDTNTGELFF. DNA for the CDR3: TGTGCCAGCAGCCTGGTCATACCGACGGACACGAACACCGGGGAGCTGTTTTTT.

The rearrangement joins TRBV5-1 to TRBJ2-7; tentatively, D is TRBD2 (6 bases). CDR3 length: 13 amino acids. In germline, CDR1 is SGHRS, CDR2 YFSETQ. Trimming left V 0 bases short and J 5 bases short, with 9 bases between. CDR3 loop: CASSLEGGDEQYF. DNA of the CDR3: TGCGCCAGCAGCTTGGAGGGCGGGGACGAGCAGTACTTC.

The chain has TRBV11-2 and TRBJ2-7, with 11 bases matching TRBD2. The CDR3 is 14 amino acids. Losses at the gene ends were 5 bases for V and 3 bases for J; bases not matched to a gene: 3. CDR1 is SGHAT, CDR2 FQNNGV, per germline. CDR3 protein: CASSRLAGRYEQYF. In DNA form, the CDR3 reads TGTGCCAGCAGCAGACTAGCGGGACGCTACGAGCAGTACTTC.

The J gene is TRBJ2-5, the V gene TRBV30; the D gene is possibly TRBD1 (6 bases). Germline values: CDR1 GTSNPN, CDR2 SVGIG (reference sequence). The length of the CDR3 is 12 residues. V lost 8 bases, J lost 7 bases, and 17 bases lay in between. In DNA, the CDR3 is TGTGCCGGAGAGACAGGTTCATGGACCCAGTACTTC. This gives the protein CAGETGSWTQYF. Combining the CDR3 with reference TRBV30 and TRBJ2-5 gives the whole variable domain SQTIHQWPATLVQPVGSPLSLECTVEGTSNPNLYWYRQAAGRGLQLLFYSVGIGQISSEVPQNLSASRPQDRQFILSSKKLLLSDSGFYLCAGETGSWTQYFGPGTRLLVL.

The J gene is TRBJ1-1, the V gene TRBV7-2; TRBD1 is a possible D gene (5 bases). Per germline, CDR1 SGHTA and CDR2 FQGNSA. CDR3 length: 18 residues. V was trimmed by 4 bases and J by 0 bases, leaving 21 bases between them. The CDR3 region is CASSSPGDAKLMNTEAFF. CDR3 coding DNA: TGTGCCAGCAGCTCCCCGGGGGACGCAAAACTCATGAACACTGAAGCTTTCTTT.

The genes are TRBV2 and TRBJ1-2; 12 bases agree with TRBD1. The CDR3 is 17 amino acids. Trimming at V came to 4 bases and at J to 6 bases, leaving 12 bases not matched to a gene. CDR1 is SNHLY, CDR2 FYNNEI, per germline. The CDR3 region has the DNA TGTGCCAGCAGTGGGTCCCGGGACAGGGGGCGAAAGGATGGCTACACCTTC. Amino acids: CASSGSRDRGRKDGYTF. Drawing the rest from reference TRBV2 and TRBJ1-2, the complete variable domain is EPEVTQTPSHQVTQMGQEVILRCVPISNHLYFYWYRQILGQKVEFLVSFYNNEISEKSEIFDDQFSVERPDGSNFTLKIRSTKLEDSAMYFCASSGSRDRGRKDGYTFGSGTRLTVV.

V usage is TRBV11-3 and J usage is TRBJ1-1; D is unresolved. The CDR3 loop spans 15 amino acids. V lost 4 bases, J lost 4 bases, and 16 bases lay in between. Germline V CDR1 and CDR2: SGHNT, YENEEA. The DNA for the CDR3 is TGTGCCAGCAGCTCCCCCGGGGTGTTTGGCACTGAAGCTTTCTTT. Translated, it gives CASSSPGVFGTEAFF.

The CDR3: CASSTGAGVATEAFF. For the CDR3, the DNA is TGTGCCAGCAGCACCGGGGCAGGGGTGGCCACTGAAGCTTTCTTT. The chain combines TRBV9 with TRBJ1-1, with D tentatively TRBD1 (6 bases). Trimming removed 4 bases from V and 4 bases from J, with 17 bases in between. The CDR3 is 15 residues long. Germline V gene sequence: CDR1 SGDLS, CDR2 YYNGEE.

V usage is TRBV5-1 and J usage is TRBJ1-4, with a weak D call TRBD1 (5 bases). V was trimmed by 3 bases and J by 5 bases, leaving 14 bases between them. Germline CDR1 SGHRS, CDR2 YFSETQ. This CDR3 spans 15 amino acids. This CDR3 is CASSSAGRLNEKLFF. The CDR3 coding sequence is TGCGCCAGCAGCTCGGCGGGACGTTTAAATGAAAAACTGTTTTTT.

V and J are TRBV7-2 and TRBJ2-1; TRBD2 agrees at 13 bases. Germline CDR1 reads SGHTA; CDR2 reads FQGNSA. The V and J ends lost 4 bases and 9 bases, in that order; junction bases with no gene match: 6. The CDR3 totals 15 residues. CDR3 coding DNA: TGTGCCAGCAGCTCCGGACTAGCGGGAGCGGGTGAGCAGTTCTTC. This translates into CASSSGLAGAGEQFF.

The chain joins TRBV7-2 to TRBJ2-7; 8 nucleotides agree with TRBD2. The CDR3 sequence is 15 residues long. Per the germline V gene, CDR1 is SGHTA and CDR2 is FQGNSA. V was pared by 0 bases and J by 2 bases, with 3 bases of the junction left unmatched. This CDR3 reads CASSLAAGGTYEQYF. The CDR3 DNA is TGTGCCAGCAGCTTAGCCGCGGGGGGAACCTACGAGCAGTACTTC. Looking up the rest from reference TRBV7-2 and TRBJ2-7 gives the full variable domain: GAGVSQSPSNKVTEKGKDVELRCDPISGHTALYWYRQSLGQGLEFLIYFQGNSAPDKSGLPSDRFSAERTGGSVSTLTIQRTQQEDSAVYLCASSLAAGGTYEQYFGPGTRLTVT.

The chain links TRBV2 to TRBJ2-1, with D perhaps matching TRBD2 (5 bases). Germline-derived CDR1 and CDR2 are SNHLY and FYNNEI. The CDR3 length is 13 residues. V lost 8 bases and J lost 1, with 9 bases in between. The CDR3 bases are TGTGCCAGCGCCGGGGAATCCTACAATGAGCAGTTCTTC. Its translation is CASAGESYNEQFF.